This T cell receptor (beta chain) was sequenced during a study of blood T cells in healthy people across ages. The germline V gene has CDR1 LGHNA and CDR2 YSLEER. With 3 bases clipped from V and 5 bases from J, the junction kept 9 bases outside the gene matches. CDR3 length: 16 residues. A second PCR of about 6 to 12 cycles used a sample-barcoded 5' primer and a J-beta primer mix. TCRdb redid the calling of the 5' RACE reads with MiXCR, one entry per CDR3 protein. The table shows some 880,000 distinct CDR3 sequences, with around 36% occurring only once. The material sequenced was blood. The receptor comes from a man aged 18 to 35 in good health. The gene calls are TRBV4-3 and TRBJ1-2; 10 nucleotides line up with TRBD1. This CDR3 is CASSHAGTGDTYGYTF. CDR3 bases: TGCGCCAGCAGCCATGCCGGGACAGGGGATACGTATGGCTACACCTTC.